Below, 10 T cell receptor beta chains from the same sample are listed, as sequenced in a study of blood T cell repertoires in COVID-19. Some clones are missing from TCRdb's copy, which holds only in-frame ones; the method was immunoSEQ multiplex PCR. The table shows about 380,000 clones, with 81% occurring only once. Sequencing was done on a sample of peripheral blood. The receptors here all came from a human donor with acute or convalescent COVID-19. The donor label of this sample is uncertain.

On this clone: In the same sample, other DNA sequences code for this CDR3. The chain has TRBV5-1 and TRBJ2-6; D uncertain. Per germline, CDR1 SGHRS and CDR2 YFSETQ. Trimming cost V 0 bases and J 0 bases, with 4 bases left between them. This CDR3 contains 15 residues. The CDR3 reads CASSLAGSGANVLTF. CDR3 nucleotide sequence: TGCGCCAGCAGCTTGGCAGGCTCTGGGGCCAACGTCCTGACTTTC.

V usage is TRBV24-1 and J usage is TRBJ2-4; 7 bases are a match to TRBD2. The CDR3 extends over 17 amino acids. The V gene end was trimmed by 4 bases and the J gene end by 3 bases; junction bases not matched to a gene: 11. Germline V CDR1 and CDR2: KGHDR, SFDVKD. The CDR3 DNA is TGTGCCACCAGTGACTCCGGGGAGGGGCTGGGCAAAAACATTCAGTACTTC. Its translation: CATSDSGEGLGKNIQYF.

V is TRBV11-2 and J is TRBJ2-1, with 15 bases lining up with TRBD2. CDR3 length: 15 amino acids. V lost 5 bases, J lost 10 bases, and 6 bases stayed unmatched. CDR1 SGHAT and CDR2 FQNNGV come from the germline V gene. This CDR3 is CASSLLGTSGREQFF. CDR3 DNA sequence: TGTGCCAGCAGCCTACTTGGGACTAGCGGGAGGGAGCAGTTCTTC.

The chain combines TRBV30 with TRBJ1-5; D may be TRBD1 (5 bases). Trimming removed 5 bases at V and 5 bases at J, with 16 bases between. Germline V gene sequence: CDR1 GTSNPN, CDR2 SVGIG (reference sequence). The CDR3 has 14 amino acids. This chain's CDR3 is CAWSGGGVDQPQHF. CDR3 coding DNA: TGTGCCTGGTCCGGGGGGGGAGTAGATCAGCCCCAGCATTTT.

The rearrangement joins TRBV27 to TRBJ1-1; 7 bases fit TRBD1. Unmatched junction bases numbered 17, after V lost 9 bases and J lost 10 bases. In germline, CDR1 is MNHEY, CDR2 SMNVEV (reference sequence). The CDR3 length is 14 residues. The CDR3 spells CASKITPGTVGAFF. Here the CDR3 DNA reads TGTGCCAGTAAAATCACGCCCGGGACAGTTGGAGCTTTCTTT.

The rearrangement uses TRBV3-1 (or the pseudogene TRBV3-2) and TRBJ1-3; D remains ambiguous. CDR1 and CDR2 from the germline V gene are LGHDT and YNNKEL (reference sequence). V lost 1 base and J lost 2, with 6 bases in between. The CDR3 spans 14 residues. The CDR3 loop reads CASSQVPAGNTIYF. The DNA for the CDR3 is TGTGCCAGCAGCCAAGTTCCCGCTGGAAACACCATATATTTT.

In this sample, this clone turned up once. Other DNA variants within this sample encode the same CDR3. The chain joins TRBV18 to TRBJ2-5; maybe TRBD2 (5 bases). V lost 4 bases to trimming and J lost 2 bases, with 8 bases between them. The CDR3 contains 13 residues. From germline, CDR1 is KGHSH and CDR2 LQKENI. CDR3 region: CASSRGGQETQYF. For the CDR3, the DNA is TGTGCCAGCTCACGAGGAGGTCAAGAGACCCAGTACTTC.

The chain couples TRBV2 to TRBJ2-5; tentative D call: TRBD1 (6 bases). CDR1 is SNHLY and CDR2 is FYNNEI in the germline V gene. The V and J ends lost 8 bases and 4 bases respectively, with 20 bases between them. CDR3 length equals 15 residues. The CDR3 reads CASAGTKVNRETQYF. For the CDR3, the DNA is TGTGCCAGCGCCGGGACAAAGGTTAACCGAGAGACCCAGTACTTC.

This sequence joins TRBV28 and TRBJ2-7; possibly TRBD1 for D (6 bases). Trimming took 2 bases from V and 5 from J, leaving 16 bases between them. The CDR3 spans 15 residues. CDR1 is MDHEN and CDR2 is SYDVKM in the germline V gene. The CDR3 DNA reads TGTGCCAGCAGTTTAGCCGTTTGGGGGCTCCACGAGCAGTACTTC. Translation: CASSLAVWGLHEQYF.

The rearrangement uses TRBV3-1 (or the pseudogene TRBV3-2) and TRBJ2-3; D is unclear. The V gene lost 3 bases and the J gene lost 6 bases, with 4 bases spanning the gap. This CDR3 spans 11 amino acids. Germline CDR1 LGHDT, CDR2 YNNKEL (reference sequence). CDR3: CASSHSDTQYF. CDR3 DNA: TGTGCCAGCAGCCATTCGGATACGCAGTATTTT.